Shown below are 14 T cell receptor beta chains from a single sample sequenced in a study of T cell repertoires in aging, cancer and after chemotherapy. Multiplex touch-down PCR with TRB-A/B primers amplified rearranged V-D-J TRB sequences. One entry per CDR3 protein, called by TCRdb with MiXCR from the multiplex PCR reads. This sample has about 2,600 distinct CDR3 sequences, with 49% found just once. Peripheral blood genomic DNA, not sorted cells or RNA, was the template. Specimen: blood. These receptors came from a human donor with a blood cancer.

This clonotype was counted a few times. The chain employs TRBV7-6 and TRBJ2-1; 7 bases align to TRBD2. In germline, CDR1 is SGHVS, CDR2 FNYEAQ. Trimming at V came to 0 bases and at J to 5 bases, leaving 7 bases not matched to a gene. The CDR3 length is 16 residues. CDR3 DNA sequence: TGTGCCAGCAGCTTAGCCCCGGGAGCGGGGAACAATGAGCAGTTCTTC. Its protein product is CASSLAPGAGNNEQFF.

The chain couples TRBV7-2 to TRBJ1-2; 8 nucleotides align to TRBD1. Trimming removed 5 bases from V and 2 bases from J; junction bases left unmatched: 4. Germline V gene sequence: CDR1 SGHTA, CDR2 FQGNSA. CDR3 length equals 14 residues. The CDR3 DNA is TGTGCCAGCAGCACCAGGGGGCAGAACTATGGCTACACCTTC. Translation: CASSTRGQNYGYTF. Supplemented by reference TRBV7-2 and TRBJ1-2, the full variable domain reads GAGVSQSPSNKVTEKGKDVELRCDPISGHTALYWYRQSLGQGLEFLIYFQGNSAPDKSGLPSDRFSAERTGGSVSTLTIQRTQQEDSAVYLCASSTRGQNYGYTFGSGTRLTVV.

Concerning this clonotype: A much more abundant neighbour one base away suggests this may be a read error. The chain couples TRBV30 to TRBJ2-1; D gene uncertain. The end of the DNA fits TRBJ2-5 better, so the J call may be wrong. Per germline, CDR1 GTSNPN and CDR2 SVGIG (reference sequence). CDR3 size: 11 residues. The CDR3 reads CAWSRIENQYF. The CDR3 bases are TGTGCCTGGAGCCGCATAGAGAACCAGTACTTC.

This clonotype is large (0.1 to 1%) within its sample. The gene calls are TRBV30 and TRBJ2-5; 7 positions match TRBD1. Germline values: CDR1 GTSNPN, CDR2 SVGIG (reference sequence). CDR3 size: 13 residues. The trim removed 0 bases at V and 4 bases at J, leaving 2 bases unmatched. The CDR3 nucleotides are TGTGCCTGGAGTGTACAGGGGACAGAGACCCAGTACTTC. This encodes CAWSVQGTETQYF.

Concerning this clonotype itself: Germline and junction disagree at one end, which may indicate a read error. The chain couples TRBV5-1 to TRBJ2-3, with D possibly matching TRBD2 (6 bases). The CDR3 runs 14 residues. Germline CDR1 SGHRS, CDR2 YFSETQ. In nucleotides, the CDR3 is TGCGCAAGCAGCTATGGGGGGTTTCCAGATACGCAGTATTTT. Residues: CASSYGGFPDTQYF.

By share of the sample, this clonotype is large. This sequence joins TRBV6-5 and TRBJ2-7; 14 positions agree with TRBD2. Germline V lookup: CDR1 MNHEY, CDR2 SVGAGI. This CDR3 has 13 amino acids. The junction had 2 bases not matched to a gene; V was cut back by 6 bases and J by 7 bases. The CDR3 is CASRTSGRVEQYF. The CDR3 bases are TGTGCCAGCAGGACTAGCGGGAGGGTAGAGCAGTACTTC.

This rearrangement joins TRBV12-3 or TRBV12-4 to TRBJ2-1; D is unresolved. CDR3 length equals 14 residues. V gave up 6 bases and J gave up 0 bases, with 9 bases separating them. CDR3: CASRGGSSYNEQFF. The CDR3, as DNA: TGTGCCAGCAGGGGCGGAAGCTCCTACAATGAGCAGTTCTTC.

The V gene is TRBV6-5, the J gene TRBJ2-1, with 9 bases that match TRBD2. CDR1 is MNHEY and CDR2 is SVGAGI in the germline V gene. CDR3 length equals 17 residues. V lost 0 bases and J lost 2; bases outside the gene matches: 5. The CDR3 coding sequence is TGTGCCAGCAGTTACTCGATAGCGGGAGTTACCTACAATGAGCAGTTCTTC. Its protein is CASSYSIAGVTYNEQFF.

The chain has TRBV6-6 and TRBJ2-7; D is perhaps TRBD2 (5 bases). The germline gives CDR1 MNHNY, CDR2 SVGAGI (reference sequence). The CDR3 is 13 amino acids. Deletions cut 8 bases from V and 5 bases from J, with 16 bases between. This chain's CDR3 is CASPRRPWDEQYF. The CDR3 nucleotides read TGTGCCAGCCCGAGGAGGCCGTGGGACGAGCAGTACTTC.

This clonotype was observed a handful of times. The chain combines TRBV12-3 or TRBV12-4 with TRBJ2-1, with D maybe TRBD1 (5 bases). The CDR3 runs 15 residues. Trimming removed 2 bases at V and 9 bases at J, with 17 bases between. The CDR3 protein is CASSLLGQGQGEQFF. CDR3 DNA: TGTGCCAGCAGTTTATTGGGCCAGGGTCAAGGTGAGCAGTTCTTC.

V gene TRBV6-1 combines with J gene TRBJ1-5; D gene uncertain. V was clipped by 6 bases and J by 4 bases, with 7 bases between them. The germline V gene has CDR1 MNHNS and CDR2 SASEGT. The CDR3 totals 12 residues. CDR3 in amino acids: CASRDGNQPQHF. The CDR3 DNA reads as TGTGCCAGCAGGGACGGGAATCAGCCCCAGCATTTT.

CDR3 amino acids: CSVLTGDRWFF. For the CDR3, the DNA is TGCAGCGTCCTCACGGGGGACAGATGGTTCTTC. The chain combines TRBV29-1 with TRBJ2-1; D is perhaps TRBD1 (7 bases). This CDR3 region has 11 residues. CDR1 SQVTM and CDR2 ANQGSEA come from the germline V gene. Trimming pared 6 bases from V and 15 bases from J, leaving 18 bases between.

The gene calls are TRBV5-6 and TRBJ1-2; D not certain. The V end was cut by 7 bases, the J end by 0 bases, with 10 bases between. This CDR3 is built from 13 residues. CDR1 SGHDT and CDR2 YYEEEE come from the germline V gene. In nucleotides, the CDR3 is TGTGCCAGCCTCCGTGGAGCTAACTATGGCTACACCTTC. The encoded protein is CASLRGANYGYTF.

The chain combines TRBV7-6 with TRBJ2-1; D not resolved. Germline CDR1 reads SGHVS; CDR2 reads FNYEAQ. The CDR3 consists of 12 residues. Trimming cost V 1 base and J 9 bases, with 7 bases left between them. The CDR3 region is CASSLEAPEQFF. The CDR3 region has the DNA TGTGCCAGCAGCTTAGAGGCCCCTGAGCAGTTCTTC.